Each of the 14 T cell receptor beta chains below was sequenced from the same sample in a study of response to subunit inactivated influenza vaccine. TCRdb reanalysed the RT-PCR reads using MiXCR and keeps one entry per CDR3 protein. The sample lists 530,000 or so distinct CDR3 sequences, approximately 15% occurring once. The sequenced sample was PBMCs from blood, obtained about 13 days after vaccination. The receptors come from a man aged 50-59 years who received an inactivated influenza vaccine.

In its sample, this clonotype was seen many times. The chain combines TRBV20-1 with TRBJ2-7, with D possibly being TRBD1 (6 bases). Germline CDR1 DFQATT, CDR2 SNEGSKA (reference sequence). The CDR3 is 13 residues long. Deletions cut 3 bases from V and 1 base from J, with 10 bases between. The CDR3 nucleotides read TGCAGTGCTAGGAGGGACACGTCCTACGAGCAGTACTTC. Translation: CSARRDTSYEQYF.

The rearrangement links TRBV24-1 to TRBJ1-2; no clear D. Trimming removed 1 base from V and 8 bases from J, with 7 bases in between. The germline V gene encodes CDR1 KGHDR and CDR2 SFDVKD. The CDR3 spans 12 residues. In DNA, the CDR3 is TGTGCCACCAGTGATTTTGTCCACGGCTACACCTTC. Its translation: CATSDFVHGYTF.

This clonotype was seen a handful of times. CDR3 amino acids: CASSFIWRLAGGPKADTQYF. CDR3 DNA: TGTGCCAGCAGCTTTATCTGGCGACTAGCGGGAGGGCCGAAAGCAGATACGCAGTATTTT. The chain links TRBV11-1 to TRBJ2-3; TRBD2 aligns across 14 bases. Looked up from germline, CDR1 is SGHAT and CDR2 is FQDESV (reference sequence). The length of the CDR3 is 20 residues. Trimming cost V 3 bases and J 4 bases; bases outside gene matches: 15.

This clonotype was counted once. This rearrangement joins TRBV6-1 to TRBJ1-1; D is unresolved. This CDR3 is built from 14 residues. Germline values: CDR1 MNHNS, CDR2 SASEGT. V dropped 6 bases and J dropped 3 bases, with 14 bases sitting between them. The CDR3 sequence: CASSRTVGDTEAFF. CDR3 sequence (DNA): TGTGCCAGCAGCAGGACGGTCGGAGACACTGAAGCTTTCTTT.

This clonotype was found a few times. J is TRBJ2-3 and V is TRBV29-1; either TRBD1 or TRBD2 may fit D (5 bases each). CDR1 and CDR2 from the germline V gene are SQVTM and ANQGSEA. Trimming took off 2 bases at V and 6 bases at J, with 12 bases between the two ends. CDR3 length equals 13 residues. The CDR3 region is CSVEMGRGDTQYF. The CDR3 DNA sequence: TGCAGCGTTGAAATGGGACGGGGCGATACGCAGTATTTT.

The chain joins TRBV18 to TRBJ1-3; D is undetermined. Germline CDR1 reads KGHSH; CDR2 reads LQKENI. There are 14 residues in the CDR3. Trimming stripped 0 bases from V and 4 bases from J, with 7 bases between. The CDR3 nucleotides are TGTGCCAGCTCACCACCGGATAGGGGAAACACCATATATTTT. This gives the protein CASSPPDRGNTIYF.

The V gene is TRBV28, the J gene TRBJ2-5; 8 bases agree with TRBD2. The CDR3 has 15 residues. The germline V gene encodes CDR1 MDHEN and CDR2 SYDVKM. V lost 3 bases, J lost 4 bases, and 7 bases stayed unmatched. The CDR3: CASSFIVRGGETQYF. The DNA for the CDR3 is TGTGCCAGCAGTTTCATTGTACGGGGGGGAGAGACCCAGTACTTC.

The chain recombines TRBV7-8 with TRBJ2-2; maybe TRBD2 (5 bases). V was pared by 6 bases and J by 3 bases, with 14 bases between. The CDR3 has 15 residues. CDR1 and CDR2 from the germline V gene are SGHVS and FQNEAQ. The CDR3: CASRFQAVYTGELFF. The DNA for the CDR3 is TGTGCCAGCAGATTTCAAGCGGTCTACACCGGGGAGCTGTTTTTT.

This clonotype appeared a few times. The V and J genes are TRBV5-5 and TRBJ2-7; D is uncertain. The germline gives CDR1 SGHKS, CDR2 YYEKEE (reference sequence). This CDR3 has 15 amino acids. V was shortened by 0 bases and J by 0 bases, with 10 bases between the two germline ends. The CDR3 sequence: CASSLEPRSSYEQYF. The CDR3 DNA is TGTGCCAGCAGCTTGGAACCGAGAAGCTCCTACGAGCAGTACTTC.

V usage is TRBV2 and J usage is TRBJ1-1; tentative D call: TRBD1 (6 bases). The CDR3 extends over 16 amino acids. Trimming left V 6 bases short and J 3 bases short, with 20 bases between. Germline CDR1 reads SNHLY; CDR2 reads FYNNEI. This CDR3 reads CASRQGGLFVDTEAFF. CDR3 DNA: TGTGCCAGCAGACAGGGCGGGTTGTTTGTTGACACTGAAGCTTTCTTT.

The V gene is TRBV5-1, the J gene TRBJ1-4; 7 bases map to TRBD1. V lost 4 bases to trimming and J lost 5 bases; unmatched junction nucleotides: 5. CDR3 length: 14 amino acids. CDR1 and CDR2 from the germline V gene are SGHRS and YFSETQ. DNA for the CDR3: TGCGCCAGCAGCACTGGGACAGACAATGAAAAACTGTTTTTT. Amino acid sequence: CASSTGTDNEKLFF.

The chain links TRBV28 to TRBJ2-7; 9 bases align to TRBD1. The CDR3 loop spans 18 amino acids. V was clipped by 2 bases and J by 2 bases; unmatched bases: 13. The germline gives CDR1 MDHEN, CDR2 SYDVKM. This chain's CDR3 is CASSLPAHRDRDPYEQYF. Here the CDR3 DNA reads TGTGCCAGCAGTTTACCCGCCCACCGGGACAGGGATCCCTACGAGCAGTACTTC.

The V gene is TRBV12-5, the J gene TRBJ2-1, with D perhaps given as TRBD1 or TRBD2 (5 bases each). V shed 8 bases and J shed 7 bases, with 15 bases lying between them. The CDR3 length is 13 residues. Germline V CDR1 and CDR2: LGHNT, FRNRAP. CDR3 protein: CASRPPGRNEQFF. Written as DNA, the CDR3 is TGTGCTAGTCGACCCCCGGGACGTAATGAGCAGTTCTTC.

This clonotype came up many times. V gene TRBV20-1 combines with J gene TRBJ1-4; 8 bases fit TRBD1. Trimming cost V 6 bases and J 5 bases; bases outside gene matches: 8. Germline CDR1 reads DFQATT; CDR2 reads SNEGSKA (reference sequence). The CDR3 runs to 14 residues. CDR3 DNA: TGCAGTGCAACTCAGGGGGCCAAGAATGAAAAACTGTTTTTT. This codes for CSATQGAKNEKLFF.